These 7 T cell receptor beta chains came from one sample sequenced in a study of blood T cell repertoires in COVID-19. Here immunoSEQ multiplex PCR was the method, and the copy in TCRdb shows in-frame clones only, minus some. This sample carries over 75,000 clones, around 88% of them seen once, and the ten largest clones take approximately 2%. Specimen: peripheral blood. These TCRs come from a middle-aged man with COVID-19, enrolled during active disease.

Only one count was recorded for this clone. The J gene is TRBJ2-7, the V gene TRBV2; D is possibly TRBD2 (5 bases). Trimming left V 8 bases short and J 5 bases short, with 13 bases between. The CDR3 spans 12 residues. Germline CDR1 SNHLY, CDR2 FYNNEI. CDR3 in DNA: TGTGCCAGCGAGGCGGGTTCAAACGAGCAGTACTTC. Protein: CASEAGSNEQYF. Combining the CDR3 with reference TRBV2 and TRBJ2-7 gives the whole variable domain EPEVTQTPSHQVTQMGQEVILRCVPISNHLYFYWYRQILGQKVEFLVSFYNNEISEKSEIFDDQFSVERPDGSNFTLKIRSTKLEDSAMYFCASEAGSNEQYFGPGTRLTVT.

Only a few counts were recorded for this clone. This sequence joins TRBV12-2 and TRBJ2-3; no DNA check was done on the table's D call, TRBD1. TRBV12-2 is listed as a pseudogene. CDR3 length: 19 amino acids. CDR3 sequence reads: CASRLPKGKDRAYTDTQYF. CDR3 in DNA: TGTGCAAGTCGCTTACCAAAGGGCAAGGACAGGGCCTACACAGATACGCAGTATTTT.

The genes are TRBV2 and TRBJ1-4, with 9 bases that match TRBD1. The germline V gene encodes CDR1 SNHLY and CDR2 FYNNEI. J was trimmed by 8 bases and V by 5 bases; bases with no gene match: 6. There are 14 residues in the CDR3. CDR3 bases: TGTGCCAGCAGTCACAGGGGGCTTAAGGAAAAACTGTTTTTT. It is translated as CASSHRGLKEKLFF.

This clone was seen just once. This chain uses TRBV7-9 with TRBJ1-2, with D unresolved. The germline V gene encodes CDR1 SEHNR and CDR2 FQNEAQ (reference sequence). The CDR3 has 14 amino acids. Trimming removed 2 bases at V and 2 bases at J, with 9 bases between. DNA of the CDR3: TGTGCCAGCAGCTTATATAGAGAGAACTATGGCTACACCTTC. The encoded protein is CASSLYRENYGYTF.

The V call is TRBV20-1, the J call TRBJ2-2; D remains ambiguous. Between the trimmed V and J ends, which lost 6 bases and 10 bases, there was a span of 12 bases. The germline V gene has CDR1 DFQATT and CDR2 SNEGSKA (reference sequence). The CDR3 spans 11 residues. The CDR3 DNA is TGCAGTGCGGCTAGGCTGGAGGAGCTGTTTTTT. Translating it yields CSAARLEELFF.

The V gene is TRBV9, the J gene TRBJ2-1; weak D call: TRBD1 (5 bases). Germline loops: CDR1 SGDLS, CDR2 YYNGEE. Trimming took off 3 bases at V and 8 bases at J, with 12 bases between the two ends. This CDR3 contains 13 residues. CDR3 nucleotide sequence: TGTGCCAGCAGCGCCTCCAGGGTCCATGAGCAGTTCTTC. Translating it yields CASSASRVHEQFF.

The rearrangement uses TRBV18 and TRBJ2-7, with D possibly TRBD1 on 5 matching bases. Germline V gives CDR1 KGHSH, CDR2 LQKENI. The CDR3 runs 14 residues. Deletions cut 3 bases from V and 0 bases from J, with 9 bases between. The CDR3 protein is CASSPPGLSYEQYF. The CDR3, as DNA: TGTGCCAGCTCACCCCCAGGGCTCTCCTACGAGCAGTACTTC. Based on the CDR3 plus reference TRBV18 and TRBJ2-7, the full variable domain is NAGVMQNPRHLVRRRGQEARLRCSPMKGHSHVYWYRQLPEEGLKFMVYLQKENIIDESGMPKERFSAEFPKEGPSILRIQQVVRGDSAAYFCASSPPGLSYEQYFGPGTRLTVT.